This T cell receptor (beta chain) was documented in a study of CXCR3-negative and CXCR3-positive naive CD8 T cells (dated by TCRdb to the late 2010s). Looking at the study overall: In total, 130 million to 150 million TRB reads were obtained, which works out to roughly 1.5 +/- 0.3 million reads per library. Diversity and physicochemical repertoire analyses were performed on about 12 donors pooled from two independent experiments. The TRBV-TRBJ cluster analysis covered naive subsets from a handful of donors and memory cells from 3 donors. Here is what the overall study found, with its caveats: Both naive subsets had comparably high repertoire diversity, while memory CD8+ T cells had much lower repertoire diversity. Compared with CXCR3-negative naive cells, CXCR3-positive naive cells had TRB CDR3s with higher hydrophobicity (lower Kidera factor 4), lower energy, and higher strength and volume indices. Freshly isolated PBMCs were used for most assays because CXCR3 expression partially decreased after cryopreservation. Because surface CD5, which has been linked to self-reactivity in mice, was comparable between naive subsets, TCR interaction strength was also inferred from TRB CDR3 physicochemical properties. Within the same donor, TRBV-TRBJ usage looked similar between naive CXCR3-negative and CXCR3-positive cells, but memory cells had distinct patterns.

The CDR3 runs 17 residues from the cysteine to the phenylalanine. The DNA sequence is not available. CDR1 and CDR2, looked up from the germline V gene (reference sequence), are LNHNV and YYDKDF. The sequencer listed for this sample is NextSeq 550. The Human TCR Profiling Kit (MiLaboratory) was used to make UMI-labeled 5' RACE TRB cDNA libraries. cDNA synthesis used the entire amount of extracted RNA, and PCR amplification then used the entire amount of cDNA produced. The libraries were made side by side, with each library going through the same number of PCR cycles. Turning to the authors' computational methods: About 54,000 +/- 9,700 unique UMI-labeled TRB cDNA molecules per library were extracted with MIGEC and MiXCR, with at least two reads per UMI required. An average of around 40,000 +/- 10,000 functional in-frame TRB CDR3 nucleotide clonotypes without stop codons was found per library. Diversity metrics, including normalized Shannon-Wiener and Chao1, were computed in VDJtools after downsampling to 5000 UMI-labeled TRB molecules per sample. VDJtools computed clonotype-size-weighted physicochemical properties of the central five CDR3 residues: interaction energy, strength, volume and Kidera factor 4. TCRdb reprocessed the reads into one record per CDR3 protein sequence, lacking DNA. The V and J calls come from TCRdb's annotation, not from the publication. The table kept for this sample lists over 150,000 distinct CDR3 sequences. The ten most abundant clones make up 0.45% to 0.55% of the sample.

Regarding this clonotype: Its specific antigen is unknown.

For each CD8+ T cell subset, flow sorting was done in triplicate, and 310,000 or so cells per subset went directly into RLT lysis buffer. Naive CD8+ T cells were defined stringently as CD45RO-CCR7+CD27+CD95- to exclude memory contaminants. Using standard density gradient centrifugation, peripheral blood mononuclear cells were isolated from buffy coats. Naive CXCR3-negative and CXCR3-positive CD8+ T cells were flow-sorted on a FACSAria III. An RNeasy Mini Kit was used to extract total RNA from the sorted cells. The source of this sequence is a human donor in good health. Some clones in this sample may be carry-over from other donors' samples. The chain links TRBV15 with TRBJ2-5; checking the TCRdb D call of TRBD2 is not possible without DNA. The sequenced sample consisted of naive CXCR3+ CD8+ T cells from blood. The cell subset or site label of this sample denotes: CD45RO-CCR7+CD27+CD95- naive CD8+ T cells expressing CXCR3 (TNR3+). CDR3 protein: CATSRDRLAGVQETQYF.